This T cell receptor beta chain is from a study of post-analysis software for immune sequencing data. The overall study: Clinical courses comprised relapsing-remitting, secondary progressive and progressive-relapsing multiple sclerosis.

TCR beta libraries were prepared from cDNA with unique molecular identifiers. T cells numbering roughly 0.95 to 10 million yielded 500,000 to 550,000 cDNA molecules. TCRdb re-derived calls from the PCR reads in MiXCR, one entry per CDR3 protein. The data show about 800,000 distinct CDR3 sequences, 30% seen once. Germline CDR1 reads DFQATT; CDR2 reads SNEGSKA (reference sequence). The CDR3 spans 15 residues. The trim removed 1 base at V and 9 bases at J, leaving 11 bases unmatched. As to this clonotype: Its antigen is not known.

Study results and limitations: Samples prepared in the same batch strongly co-clustered by F measure. Patients carried roughly 5 TRBV segments more frequently than controls did, and TRBV5-6, TRBV5-1 and TRBV20-1 were among them. Comparison with controls showed significantly lower normalized Chao1 diversity in multiple sclerosis patients.

The gene calls are TRBV20-1 and TRBJ2-1, with 8 nucleotides matching TRBD2. Sequenced sample: blood. The origin of this receptor is a girl aged 10-17 years with multiple sclerosis. CDR3 coding DNA: TGCAGTGCTAGAGGTGGCGGGAGGCCCTCCGTTGAGCAGTTCTTC. Its protein is CSARGGGRPSVEQFF.